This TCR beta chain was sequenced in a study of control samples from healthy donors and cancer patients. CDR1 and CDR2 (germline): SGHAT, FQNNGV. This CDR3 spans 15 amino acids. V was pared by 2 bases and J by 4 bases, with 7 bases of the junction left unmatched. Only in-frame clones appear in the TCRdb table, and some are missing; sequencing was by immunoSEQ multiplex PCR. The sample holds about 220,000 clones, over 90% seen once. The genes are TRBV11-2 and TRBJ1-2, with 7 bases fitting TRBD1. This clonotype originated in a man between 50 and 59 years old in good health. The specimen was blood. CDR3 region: CASSLSGTATYGYTF. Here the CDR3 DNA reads TGTGCCAGCAGCTTATCCGGGACAGCGACCTATGGCTACACCTTC. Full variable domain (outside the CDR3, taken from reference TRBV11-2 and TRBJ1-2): EAGVAQSPRYKIIEKRQSVAFWCNPISGHATLYWYQQILGQGPKLLIQFQNNGVVDDSQLPKDRFSAERLKGVDSTLKIQPAKLEDSAVYLCASSLSGTATYGYTFGSGTRLTVV.